Listed here are 24 T cell receptor beta chains from one sample, sequenced in a study of CD8 T cells in Susac syndrome. RNA totalling roughly 0.5 to 1 ug underwent reverse transcription with random hexamers. Via MiXCR, TCRdb re-called the immunoSEQ multiplex PCR reads, giving one row per CDR3 protein. The table lists about 250,000 distinct CDR3 sequences, 80% to 95% of them singletons. The sequenced material came from CD4+ T cells from PBMCs. Receptors originate from a human donor with multiple sclerosis.

The chain employs TRBV9 and TRBJ2-2; 10 bases are shared with TRBD2. The germline CDR1 and CDR2 sequences are SGDLS and YYNGEE. J was trimmed by 6 bases and V by 0 bases; bases with no gene match: 5. CDR3 length: 16 residues. CDR3 residues: CASSVVASGSSGELFF. CDR3 DNA sequence: TGTGCCAGCAGCGTAGTAGCTAGCGGGAGCTCCGGGGAGCTGTTTTTT. The full variable domain, in which reference TRBV9 and TRBJ2-2 provide the parts outside the CDR3, is DSGVTQTPKHLITATGQRVTLRCSPRSGDLSVYWYQQSLDQGLQFLIQYYNGEERAKGNILERFSAQQFPDLHSELNLSSLELGDSALYFCASSVVASGSSGELFFGEGSRLTVL.

The chain recombines TRBV24-1 with TRBJ2-1; 11 positions match TRBD2. Germline V CDR1 and CDR2: KGHDR, SFDVKD. V shed 5 bases and J 5 bases; nucleotides not matched to a gene: 1. The CDR3 has 14 amino acids. CDR3 loop: CATSVAGGHNEQFF. The CDR3 DNA is TGTGCCACCAGTGTAGCGGGAGGGCACAATGAGCAGTTCTTC.

The V gene is TRBV7-9, the J gene TRBJ2-2; D is unclear. The germline V and J ends were trimmed by 3 bases and 3 bases, with 8 bases remaining between them. This CDR3 has 14 amino acids. From germline, CDR1 is SEHNR and CDR2 FQNEAQ (reference sequence). The CDR3 is CASSLALDTGELFF. CDR3 sequence (DNA): TGTGCCAGCAGCTTGGCCCTCGACACCGGGGAGCTGTTTTTT.

This chain connects TRBV5-4 to TRBJ1-4; 10 bases map to TRBD1. The germline gives CDR1 SGHNT, CDR2 YYREEE (reference sequence). The CDR3 runs to 14 residues. With 4 bases clipped from V and 8 bases from J, the junction kept 5 bases outside the gene matches. The chain's CDR3 is CASSLDRGVEKLFF. CDR3 in DNA: TGTGCCAGCAGCCTGGACAGGGGGGTGGAAAAACTGTTTTTT.

This chain joins TRBV4-1 and TRBJ2-7; 16 nucleotides agree with TRBD2. J gave up 2 bases and V 0 bases, and 4 bases lay outside the gene matches. The CDR3 runs 18 residues. Germline CDR1 reads MGHRA; CDR2 reads YSYEKL. The CDR3 DNA reads TGCGCCAGCAGCCAAGATCTAGGGACTAGCGGGGGGGCCTACGAGCAGTACGTC. This sequence encodes CASSQDLGTSGGAYEQYV.

The chain links TRBV7-2 to TRBJ2-7, with unresolved D. The CDR3 loop spans 13 amino acids. Trimming took 1 base from V and 6 from J, leaving 10 bases between them. Germline V gene lookup returns CDR1 SGHTA and CDR2 FQGNSA. CDR3: CASSLVSAGEQYF. The CDR3 DNA reads as TGTGCCAGCAGCTTAGTCTCAGCCGGCGAGCAGTACTTC.

The chain recombines TRBV19 with TRBJ2-2; 9 nucleotides match TRBD2. Germline V gene lookup returns CDR1 LNHDA and CDR2 SQIVND (reference sequence). J gave up 2 bases and V 5 bases, and 6 bases lay outside the gene matches. CDR3 length: 16 amino acids. The CDR3 here is CASSDLAGSNTGELFF. CDR3 coding DNA: TGTGCCAGTAGTGACCTAGCGGGGTCTAACACCGGGGAGCTGTTTTTT.

The chain links TRBV19 to TRBJ2-5; a possible D gene is TRBD1 (6 bases). The CDR3 loop spans 15 amino acids. CDR1 is LNHDA, CDR2 SQIVND, per germline (reference sequence). V lost 1 base to trimming and J lost 5 bases, with 14 bases between them. For the CDR3, the DNA is TGTGCCAGTAGTATAGGTACAGGGTGGGGGGAGACCCAGTACTTC. Translation: CASSIGTGWGETQYF.

This chain connects TRBV14 to TRBJ2-1; the D gene could be TRBD1 or TRBD2 (6 bases each). Trimming shortened V by 2 bases and J by 8 bases, and 19 bases separated the two germline ends. Looked up from germline, CDR1 is SGHDN and CDR2 is FVKESK. This CDR3 contains 16 residues. The CDR3 reads CASSQIGGTLVDEQFF. CDR3 bases: TGTGCCAGCAGCCAAATAGGGGGGACTCTCGTTGATGAGCAGTTCTTC.

This clonotype was counted once. This chain joins TRBV6-2 or TRBV6-3 and TRBJ1-5; weak D call: TRBD1 (6 bases). Between the trimmed V and J ends, which lost 8 bases and 2 bases, there was a span of 13 bases. CDR1 is MNHEY, CDR2 SVGEGT, per germline. The CDR3 totals 14 residues. The CDR3: CASCIQGGNQPQHF. The CDR3 DNA is TGTGCCAGCTGCATACAGGGAGGCAATCAGCCCCAGCATTTT.

V and J are TRBV7-2 and TRBJ2-3, with TRBD2 matching over 8 bases. Germline CDR1 SGHTA, CDR2 FQGNSA. CDR3 size: 15 residues. The junction had 7 bases not matched to a gene; V was cut back by 8 bases and J by 0 bases. Here the CDR3 reads CASFLPSGSTDTQYF. CDR3 nucleotide sequence: TGTGCCAGCTTCCTTCCTAGCGGGAGCACAGATACGCAGTATTTT.

The chain employs TRBV6-2 or TRBV6-3 and TRBJ1-2, with D uncertain. Germline lookup yields CDR1 MNHEY and CDR2 SVGEGT. The CDR3 has 12 residues. Trimming removed 6 bases from V and 6 bases from J, with 11 bases in between. The CDR3: CASSPWGNGYTF. The CDR3, as DNA: TGTGCCAGCAGCCCCTGGGGTAATGGCTACACCTTC.

The chain combines TRBV30 with TRBJ2-7, with 10 bases identical to TRBD1. The V gene's germline CDR1 is GTSNPN and CDR2 SVGIG (reference sequence). The CDR3 is 15 residues long. The ends lost 0 bases at V and 4 bases at J; junction bases unmatched: 6. The CDR3 coding sequence is TGTGCCTGGAGTGTACGGGACAGGGGCATATACGAGCAGTACTTC. Its translation: CAWSVRDRGIYEQYF.

V and J are TRBV6-2 or TRBV6-3 and TRBJ2-7; perhaps TRBD2 as D (6 bases). Trimming removed 7 bases from V and 2 bases from J, with 12 bases in between. There are 13 residues in the CDR3. The germline V gene encodes CDR1 MNHEY and CDR2 SVGEGT. CDR3 DNA: TGTGCCAGCATGCGGGGCGATACCTACGAGCAGTACTTC. Its translation is CASMRGDTYEQYF.

CDR3 region: CASRGDTGTSGANVLTF. CDR3 nucleotide sequence: TGTGCCAGCAGGGGGGACACCGGAACCTCTGGGGCCAACGTCCTGACTTTC. The chain is built from TRBV12-3 or TRBV12-4 and TRBJ2-6, with TRBD1 as a possible D gene (6 bases). The ends were cut back, 6 bases at V and 0 bases at J, with 15 bases in the middle. This CDR3 is 17 amino acids long.

The chain joins TRBV15 to TRBJ2-7; 10 bases map to TRBD1. Unmatched junction bases numbered 6, after V lost 2 bases and J lost 5 bases. The CDR3 spans 15 residues. CDR1 and CDR2 (germline): LNHNV, YYDKDF (reference sequence). The CDR3 loop is CATSRPGQGHDEQYF. The CDR3 region has the DNA TGTGCCACCAGCAGACCGGGACAGGGGCACGACGAGCAGTACTTC. Supplemented by reference TRBV15 and TRBJ2-7, the full variable domain reads DAMVIQNPRYQVTQFGKPVTLSCSQTLNHNVMYWYQQKSSQAPKLLFHYYDKDFNNEADTPDNFQSRRPNTSFCFLDIRSPGLGDTAMYLCATSRPGQGHDEQYFGPGTRLTVT.

The rearrangement uses TRBV5-1 and TRBJ1-2; tentative D call: TRBD1 (5 bases). Germline CDR1 and CDR2: SGHRS and YFSETQ. The length of the CDR3 is 16 residues. V lost 0 bases and J lost 0, with 12 bases in between. The CDR3 DNA sequence: TGCGCCAGCAGCTTGGTTGGGGACCCTTCTAACTATGGCTACACCTTC. Translating it yields CASSLVGDPSNYGYTF.

V is TRBV6-5 and J is TRBJ2-5; TRBD2 might be the D (5 bases). The CDR3 spans 15 residues. Germline V lookup: CDR1 MNHEY, CDR2 SVGAGI. V shed 5 bases and J shed 4 bases, with 17 bases lying between them. The CDR3 DNA is TGTGCCAGCAGTGCCGGGATCTATGTGGGAGAGACCCAGTACTTC. Translation: CASSAGIYVGETQYF.

The sample holds one count of this clonotype. The CDR3 region is CSVGSGSYNEQFF. The CDR3 nucleotides read TGCAGCGTTGGGAGCGGATCCTACAATGAGCAGTTCTTC. The chain uses TRBV29-1 and TRBJ2-1; a weak D match, TRBD2 (5 bases). The V end lost 4 bases, the J end lost 1 base, and 8 bases lay between the germline ends. The CDR3 totals 13 residues. In germline, CDR1 is SQVTM, CDR2 ANQGSEA.

The rearrangement joins TRBV9 to TRBJ1-3, with no clear D. The V end was cut by 4 bases, the J end by 4 bases, with 15 bases between. CDR1 SGDLS and CDR2 YYNGEE come from the germline V gene. The CDR3 consists of 15 residues. DNA of the CDR3: TGTGCCAGCAGCCCCGGGCGCGAGACCGGAAACACCATATATTTT. It yields the protein CASSPGRETGNTIYF.

The genes are TRBV5-1 and TRBJ2-1, with 13 nucleotides matching TRBD2. Trimming at V came to 1 base and at J to 8 bases, leaving 6 bases not matched to a gene. The germline gives CDR1 SGHRS, CDR2 YFSETQ. The CDR3 has 16 amino acids. DNA for the CDR3: TGCGCCAGCAGCTTGAAAAGGACTAGCGGGAGCCATGAGCAGTTCTTC. Translation gives CASSLKRTSGSHEQFF.

V and J are TRBV1 and TRBJ2-7; TRBD1 was called by the table and not checked on the DNA. TRBV1 is a recognized pseudogene. This CDR3 region has 16 residues. CDR3 nucleotides: TGCACCAGCAGCCAACCTGACAGGGCTCCTGGTCACGAGCAGTACGTC. Its protein product is CTSSQPDRAPGHEQYV.

This rearrangement joins TRBV3-1 to TRBJ1-5; 8 positions match TRBD1. Germline CDR1 reads LGHDT; CDR2 reads YNNKEL (reference sequence). Trimming cost V 1 base and J 5 bases; bases outside gene matches: 4. The CDR3 is 15 residues long. The CDR3 bases are TGTGCCAGCAGCCAAGCCGGACAGGGCTATCAGCCCCAGCATTTT. Its translation: CASSQAGQGYQPQHF.

This chain uses TRBV11-2 with TRBJ2-1; 8 bases align to TRBD2. The CDR3 has 15 amino acids. Trimming removed 6 bases from V and 1 base from J; junction bases left unmatched: 5. The germline V gene encodes CDR1 SGHAT and CDR2 FQNNGV. The CDR3 protein is CASSQSGGSYNEQFF. CDR3 coding DNA: TGTGCCAGCAGTCAAAGCGGGGGATCCTACAATGAGCAGTTCTTC.